These 17 T cell receptor beta chains came from one sample sequenced in a study of blood T cell repertoires in COVID-19 (dated by TCRdb to 2018 to 2021). Library method: the immunoSEQ multiplex PCR assay. TCRdb's version of the immuneACCESS table is confined to in-frame rearrangements and falls short of the full clone set. An unresolved V gene accounts for under half of the shortfall where checked; the remainder is of unknown origin. Within this sample are roughly 48,000 clones, with approximately 88% of them counted one time only. The top ten clones comprise about three fifths of the sample. Sequenced material: peripheral blood. All receptors come from a man between 65 and 85 years old with acute or convalescent COVID-19.

V and J are TRBV6-4 and TRBJ2-2, with D perhaps matching TRBD1 (6 bases). V was pared by 3 bases and J by 1 base, with 12 bases between. This CDR3 contains 16 residues. Germline V CDR1 and CDR2: MRHNA, SNTAGT. The CDR3 nucleotides read TGTGCCAGCAGTGAGTTGGGACACCAGAACACCGGGGAGCTGTTTTTT. Translated: CASSELGHQNTGELFF.

V usage is TRBV15 and J usage is TRBJ2-3, with D perhaps matching TRBD2 (6 bases). Germline values: CDR1 LNHNV, CDR2 YYDKDF (reference sequence). Trimming removed 2 bases from V and 6 bases from J, with 12 bases in between. This CDR3 is 14 amino acids long. The CDR3 is CATSRLGTPDTQYF. CDR3 nucleotide sequence: TGTGCCACCAGCAGACTAGGGACTCCGGATACGCAGTATTTT.

CDR3 nucleotide sequence: TGTGCCAGCAGCCGGACTAGCGGGGTTTACAATGAGCAGTTCTTC. The encoded protein is CASSRTSGVYNEQFF. The rearrangement links TRBV5-4 to TRBJ2-1, with TRBD2 identical over 12 bases. There are 15 residues in the CDR3. V was pared by 4 bases and J by 4 bases, with 3 bases of the junction left unmatched. Germline lookup yields CDR1 SGHNT and CDR2 YYREEE (reference sequence).

This clone appeared a single time. The rearrangement uses TRBV7-9 and TRBJ2-7; weak D call: TRBD2 (5 bases). The CDR3 has 14 residues. The germline V gene has CDR1 SEHNR and CDR2 FQNEAQ (reference sequence). V lost 2 bases, J lost 11 bases, and 19 bases lay in between. The CDR3 protein is CASSLSAGIPNEYF. DNA for the CDR3: TGTGCCAGCAGCTTATCGGCCGGGATACCCAATGAGTACTTC. Full variable domain (remainder filled in from reference TRBV7-9 and TRBJ2-7): DTGVSQNPRHKITKRGQNVTFRCDPISEHNRLYWYRQTLGQGPEFLTYFQNEAQLEKSRLLSDRFSAERPKGSFSTLEIQRTEQGDSAMYLCASSLSAGIPNEYFGPGTRLTVT.

The chain uses TRBV19 and TRBJ1-6; the match to TRBD1 covers 9 bases. CDR1 is LNHDA and CDR2 is SQIVND in the germline V gene (reference sequence). V shed 6 bases and J 10 bases; nucleotides not matched to a gene: 4. CDR3 length: 13 residues. CDR3 sequence reads: CASRWDRASPLHF. CDR3 in DNA: TGTGCCAGTAGATGGGACAGGGCCTCACCCCTCCACTTT.

The V gene is TRBV5-5, the J gene TRBJ1-3, with D maybe TRBD1 (6 bases). The germline V and J ends were trimmed by 2 bases and 0 bases, with 9 bases remaining between them. Germline lookup yields CDR1 SGHKS and CDR2 YYEKEE (reference sequence). The length of the CDR3 is 15 residues. CDR3 in DNA: TGTGCCAGCAGCTTCCACAGGGACTCTGGAAACACCATATATTTT. Residues: CASSFHRDSGNTIYF.

This rearrangement joins TRBV6-6 to TRBJ1-3; 7 bases fit TRBD1. Germline loops: CDR1 MNHNY, CDR2 SVGAGI (reference sequence). V lost 2 bases to trimming and J lost 0 bases; unmatched junction nucleotides: 4. This CDR3 is built from 16 residues. In DNA, the CDR3 is TGTGCCAGCAGTTACCGGGACAGTCCCTCTGGAAACACCATATATTTT. Its translation: CASSYRDSPSGNTIYF.

The rearrangement links TRBV7-8 to TRBJ1-2; D is possibly TRBD1 (5 bases). The germline gives CDR1 SGHVS, CDR2 FQNEAQ. V lost 2 bases, J lost 2 bases, and 12 bases lay in between. CDR3 length: 15 residues. The CDR3 sequence: CASSLIREGNYGYTF. DNA of the CDR3: TGTGCCAGCAGCTTAATCCGGGAGGGGAACTATGGCTACACCTTC.

The chain uses TRBV19 and TRBJ1-5, with 9 bases aligning to TRBD1. Germline CDR1 and CDR2: LNHDA and SQIVND (reference sequence). V lost 3 bases and J lost 6; bases outside the gene matches: 6. The CDR3 spans 15 residues. CDR3 in DNA: TGTGCCAGTAGTATGGGACAGGGCGGGAGTCAGCCCCAGCATTTT. It translates to CASSMGQGGSQPQHF.

The chain has TRBV5-6 and TRBJ2-3; D is undetermined. The V gene lost 0 bases and the J gene lost 4 bases, with 3 bases spanning the gap. The CDR3 is made up of 12 amino acids. The germline CDR1 and CDR2 sequences are SGHDT and YYEEEE. The CDR3 region has the DNA TGTGCCAGCAGCTTGGGAGCAGATACGCAGTATTTT. Its translation: CASSLGADTQYF.

This clone turned up a few times. This rearrangement joins TRBV6-6 to TRBJ1-3; D gene ambiguous. The CDR3 has 12 amino acids. Trimming left V 5 bases short and J 8 bases short, with 10 bases between. CDR1 is MNHNY and CDR2 is SVGAGI in the germline V gene (reference sequence). The CDR3 coding sequence is TGTGCCAGCAGTACCCTCGGGGACACCATATATTTT. Translating gives CASSTLGDTIYF.

The chain employs TRBV10-3 and TRBJ1-2; D unclear. Trimming removed 0 bases at V and 4 bases at J, with 12 bases between. The V gene's germline CDR1 is ENHRY and CDR2 SYGVKD. The CDR3 has 15 residues. CDR3 nucleotides: TGTGCCATCAGTGAGTCTCGGGAGGGAGGCTATGGCTACACCTTC. Encoded protein: CAISESREGGYGYTF.

The chain links TRBV29-1 to TRBJ2-2, with D perhaps TRBD1 (7 bases). In germline, CDR1 is SQVTM, CDR2 ANQGSEA. The CDR3 covers 13 residues. V gave up 7 bases and J gave up 0 bases, with 9 bases separating them. CDR3 coding DNA: TGCAGCGGCGGGACAGCGAACACCGGGGAGCTGTTTTTT. Translating it yields CSGGTANTGELFF.

The chain joins TRBV10-1 to TRBJ1-5, with unresolved D. Trimming cost V 2 bases and J 0 bases, with 8 bases left between them. The CDR3 is 15 residues long. Looked up from germline, CDR1 is WNHNN and CDR2 is SYGVQD (reference sequence). CDR3 amino acids: CASSEGSPSNQPQHF. The CDR3 DNA reads as TGCGCCAGCAGTGAGGGTAGTCCTAGCAATCAGCCCCAGCATTTT.

The chain links TRBV5-5 to TRBJ2-2, with 10 positions matching TRBD2. Germline trimming cut 4 bases from V and 1 base from J; bases unmatched to any gene: 4. Germline CDR1 reads SGHKS; CDR2 reads YYEKEE (reference sequence). The CDR3 is made up of 16 amino acids. As DNA, the CDR3 is TGTGCCAGCAGCACGAGGACTAGCGGGAACACCGGGGAGCTGTTTTTT. Its translation: CASSTRTSGNTGELFF. Drawing the rest from reference TRBV5-5 and TRBJ2-2, the complete variable domain is DAGVTQSPTHLIKTRGQQVTLRCSPISGHKSVSWYQQVLGQGPQFIFQYYEKEERGRGNFPDRFSARQFPNYSSELNVNALLLGDSALYLCASSTRTSGNTGELFFGEGSRLTVL.

V and J are TRBV19 and TRBJ1-3; D remains ambiguous. The CDR3 has 11 amino acids. V shed 6 bases and J shed 9 bases, with 9 bases lying between them. Per germline, CDR1 LNHDA and CDR2 SQIVND (reference sequence). The CDR3 spells CASRRVSTIYF. DNA of the CDR3: TGTGCCAGTAGGAGGGTTTCCACCATATATTTT.

The rearrangement links TRBV5-1 to TRBJ2-5; possible D gene TRBD2, 6 bases. This CDR3 is built from 13 residues. The V end was cut by 9 bases, the J end by 5 bases, with 17 bases between. The germline V gene encodes CDR1 SGHRS and CDR2 YFSETQ. The CDR3 reads CATSREPGETQYF. CDR3 nucleotide sequence: TGCGCCACTTCTCGGGAGCCCGGGGAGACCCAGTACTTC.